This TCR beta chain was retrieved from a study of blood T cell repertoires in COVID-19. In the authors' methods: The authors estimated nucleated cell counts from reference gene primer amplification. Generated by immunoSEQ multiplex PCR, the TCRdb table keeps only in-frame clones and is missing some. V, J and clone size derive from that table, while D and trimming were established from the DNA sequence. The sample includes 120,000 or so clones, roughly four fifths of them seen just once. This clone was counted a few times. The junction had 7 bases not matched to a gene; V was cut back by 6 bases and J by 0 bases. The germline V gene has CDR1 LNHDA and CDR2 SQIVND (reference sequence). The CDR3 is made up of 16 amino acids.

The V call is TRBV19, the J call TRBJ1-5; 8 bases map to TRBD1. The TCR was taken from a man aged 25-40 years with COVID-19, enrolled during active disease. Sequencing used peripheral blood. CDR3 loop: CASSADREYSNQPQHF. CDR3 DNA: TGTGCCAGTAGCGCGGACAGGGAGTATAGCAATCAGCCCCAGCATTTT.